The clone carrying this T cell receptor (beta chain) was observed a handful of times. Its specificity is unknown. The sample belongs to a study of CD8 T cells in ankylosing spondylitis. Notes on the study in general: Significantly higher representation of disease-linked clones was reported for matched ankylosing spondylitis synovial fluid.

The CDR3 has 13 amino acids. CDR1 is SQVTM and CDR2 is ANQGSEA in the germline V gene. Deletions cut 4 bases from V and 5 bases from J, with 14 bases between. TCRdb processed the 5' RACE reads anew with MiXCR; each CDR3 protein has one entry. The sample has 300,000 to 350,000 distinct CDR3 sequences, roughly 20% seen once. The clonotype originates from a female donor with ankylosing spondylitis or in good health (not recorded which). The J gene is TRBJ1-1, the V gene TRBV29-1; D is possibly TRBD1 (5 bases). The sample comprised blood, either unsorted or a sorted T cell fraction (not recorded which). CDR3 residues: CSVGGQGATEAFF. Here the CDR3 DNA reads TGCAGCGTTGGAGGGCAGGGAGCGACTGAAGCTTTCTTT.